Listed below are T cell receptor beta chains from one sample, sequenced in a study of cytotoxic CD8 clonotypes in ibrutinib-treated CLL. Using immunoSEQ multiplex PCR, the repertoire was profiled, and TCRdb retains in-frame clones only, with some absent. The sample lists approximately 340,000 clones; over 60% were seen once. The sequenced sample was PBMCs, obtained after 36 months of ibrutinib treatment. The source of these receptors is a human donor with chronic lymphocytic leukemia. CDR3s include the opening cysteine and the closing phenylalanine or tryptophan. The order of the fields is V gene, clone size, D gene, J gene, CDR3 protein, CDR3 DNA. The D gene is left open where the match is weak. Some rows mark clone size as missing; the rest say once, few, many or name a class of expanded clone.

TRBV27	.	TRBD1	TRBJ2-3	CASSFAGTGGSGTQYF	TGTGCCAGCAGTTTCGCAGGGACAGGGGGAAGTGGTACGCAGTATTTT
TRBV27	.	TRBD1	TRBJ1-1	CASSRTGAEAFF	TGTGCCAGCAGTCGGACAGGGGCTGAAGCTTTCTTT
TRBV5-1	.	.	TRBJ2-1	CASSLSNEQFF	TGCGCCAGCAGCTTATCCAATGAGCAGTTCTTC
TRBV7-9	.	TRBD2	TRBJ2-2	CASSPGLAGADTGELFF	TGTGCCAGCAGCCCGGGACTAGCGGGAGCCGACACCGGGGAGCTGTTTTTT
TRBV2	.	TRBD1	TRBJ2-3	CASFRDSLEDTQYF	TGTGCCAGCTTCCGGGACAGCCTCGAAGATACGCAGTATTTT
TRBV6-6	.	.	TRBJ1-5	CASSYTTQPQHF	TGTGCCAGCAGTTACACTACCCAGCCCCAGCATTTT
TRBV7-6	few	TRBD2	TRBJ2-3	CASSLAGGSIDTQYF	TGTGCCAGCAGCTTAGCGGGGGGGAGTATAGATACGCAGTATTTT
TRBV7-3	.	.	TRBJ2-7	CASSPPKRQDYEQYF	TGTGCCAGCAGCCCTCCCAAGCGGCAGGACTACGAGCAGTACTTC
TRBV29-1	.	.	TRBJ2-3	CSVEERGGRTDTQYF	TGCAGCGTTGAAGAGAGGGGCGGCCGGACAGATACGCAGTATTTT
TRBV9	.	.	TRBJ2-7	CASAADSYEQYF	TGTGCCAGCGCGGCCGACAGCTACGAGCAGTACTTC